These 32 T cell receptor beta chains were all obtained from the same sample, sequenced in a study of PD-1 blockade in classical Hodgkin lymphoma. No patient escaped relapse after autologous stem cell transplantation, and brentuximab vedotin exposure varied. Profiled with immunoSEQ multiplex PCR; TCRdb holds only in-frame clones, not every one. This table holds 150,000 or so clones, under 85% found once. The sample was peripheral blood mononuclear cells (PBMCs), taken before the second cycle of nivolumab. The receptors were sampled from a human donor with classical Hodgkin lymphoma.

This chain uses TRBV29-1 with TRBJ1-4; a possible D gene is TRBD1 (5 bases). Germline V gene lookup returns CDR1 SQVTM and CDR2 ANQGSEA. V was trimmed by 3 bases and J by 7 bases, leaving 15 bases between them. The CDR3 is made up of 14 amino acids. CDR3 residues: CSVEGPGWGEKLFF. The CDR3 nucleotides read TGCAGCGTTGAGGGGCCTGGGTGGGGTGAAAAACTGTTTTTT. Full variable domain (missing parts from reference TRBV29-1 and TRBJ1-4): SAVISQKPSRDICQRGTSLTIQCQVDSQVTMMFWYRQQPGQSLTLIATANQGSEATYESGFVIDKFPISRPNLTFSTLTVSNMSPEDSSIYLCSVEGPGWGEKLFFGSGTQLSVL.

The chain recombines TRBV6-6 with TRBJ1-2, with 11 bases matching TRBD1. Germline V gene data show CDR1 as MNHNY and CDR2 as SVGAGI (reference sequence). The CDR3 length is 14 residues. V gave up 4 bases and J gave up 5 bases; unmatched junction bases: 3. CDR3 DNA: TGTGCCAGCAGTTTCGGGACAGGGGGATATGGCTACACCTTC. Its translation: CASSFGTGGYGYTF.

At least ten counts were recorded for this clone. The chain joins TRBV19 to TRBJ1-2; D is undetermined. Per germline, CDR1 LNHDA and CDR2 SQIVND (reference sequence). There are 13 residues in the CDR3. V dropped 0 bases and J dropped 4 bases, with 6 bases sitting between them. The CDR3 nucleotides are TGTGCCAGTAGTATAGATTACAGCTATGGCTACACCTTC. Translation: CASSIDYSYGYTF.

V gene TRBV7-2 combines with J gene TRBJ2-3, with 9 bases that match TRBD2. J lost 5 bases, V lost 2 bases, and 17 bases had no gene match. The CDR3 totals 19 residues. The V gene's germline CDR1 is SGHTA and CDR2 FQGNSA. The DNA for the CDR3 is TGTGCCAGCAGCTTAAAGTGGCATTTGGCGGGAGGGCCGTTAGATACGCAGTATTTT. It is translated as CASSLKWHLAGGPLDTQYF.

V and J are TRBV7-9 and TRBJ2-2; D may be TRBD1 or TRBD2 (5 bases each). V lost 4 bases, J lost 0 bases, and 15 bases lay in between. The CDR3 is 17 residues long. Per germline, CDR1 SEHNR and CDR2 FQNEAQ (reference sequence). The CDR3 nucleotides are TGTGCCAGCAGCTCCCGGGGCTTTGGGCCGAACACCGGGGAGCTGTTTTTT. Residues: CASSSRGFGPNTGELFF. Looking up the rest from reference TRBV7-9 and TRBJ2-2 gives the full variable domain: DTGVSQNPRHKITKRGQNVTFRCDPISEHNRLYWYRQTLGQGPEFLTYFQNEAQLEKSRLLSDRFSAERPKGSFSTLEIQRTEQGDSAMYLCASSSRGFGPNTGELFFGEGSRLTVL.

This clone came up a few times. The chain couples TRBV13 to TRBJ2-7, with TRBD2 as a possible D gene (6 bases). V shed 0 bases and J shed 5 bases, with 11 bases lying between them. Per the germline V gene, CDR1 is PRHDT and CDR2 is FYEKMQ (reference sequence). The CDR3 loop spans 14 amino acids. The CDR3 spells CASSLGEGTHEQYF. The CDR3 bases are TGTGCCAGCAGCTTAGGGGAGGGGACCCACGAGCAGTACTTC.

A remark on this clone: Mismatch with germline at one junction end may stem from a read error. V usage is TRBV6-1 and J usage is TRBJ2-1; 15 nucleotides line up with TRBD2. The CDR3 covers 16 residues. The germline V gene encodes CDR1 MNHNS and CDR2 SASEGT. CDR3 in amino acids: CVSSGGLAGGSNEQFF. CDR3 sequence (DNA): TGTGTCAGCAGTGGCGGACTAGCGGGAGGGTCCAATGAGCAGTTCTTC.

This clone was seen many times. The chain couples TRBV27 to TRBJ2-2; D unclear. This CDR3 has 13 amino acids. V lost 4 bases, J lost 3 bases, and 6 bases lay in between. Germline V gene data show CDR1 as MNHEY and CDR2 as SMNVEV (reference sequence). The CDR3 nucleotides are TGTGCCAGCAGTTCCCCCTACACCGGGGAGCTGTTTTTT. It is translated as CASSSPYTGELFF.

This clone has just one count. The chain combines TRBV30 with TRBJ2-4, with D hard to call. CDR1 and CDR2 (germline): GTSNPN, SVGIG (reference sequence). Trimming shortened V by 0 bases and J by 8 bases, and 14 bases separated the two germline ends. The CDR3 totals 14 residues. The DNA of the CDR3 is TGTGCCTGGAGTGTACCCGTACCCGGTGACATTCAGTACTTC. Translated, it gives CAWSVPVPGDIQYF.

The chain combines TRBV19 with TRBJ2-6; a weak D match, TRBD2 (6 bases). Germline V lookup: CDR1 LNHDA, CDR2 SQIVND (reference sequence). The CDR3 runs 16 residues. V dropped 3 bases and J dropped 2 bases, with 11 bases sitting between them. This CDR3 is CASSILRRAGANVLTF. The DNA of the CDR3 is TGTGCCAGTAGTATTTTGAGGAGGGCTGGGGCCAACGTCCTGACTTTC.

Notes on this clone: With a much larger clone just one base away, this may be a read error. This CDR3 reads CASSPGTSGPYEQYF. Written as DNA, the CDR3 is TGTGCCAGCAGCCCCGGGACTAGCGGCCCCTACGAGCAGTACTTC. The V and J genes are TRBV5-4 and TRBJ2-7, with 11 bases aligning to TRBD2. This CDR3 has 15 amino acids. Losses at the gene ends were 4 bases for V and 2 bases for J; bases not matched to a gene: 5. CDR1 is SGHNT and CDR2 is YYREEE in the germline V gene (reference sequence).

V and J are TRBV5-1 and TRBJ2-1; 9 bases align to TRBD2. The germline gives CDR1 SGHRS, CDR2 YFSETQ. The CDR3 has 16 residues. V gave up 1 base and J gave up 4 bases; unmatched junction bases: 6. The CDR3 nucleotides are TGCGCCAGCAGCTTGATGACTAGCGGATTTTACAATGAGCAGTTCTTC. Residues: CASSLMTSGFYNEQFF.

The rearrangement uses TRBV13 and TRBJ2-7; 8 bases match TRBD1. Germline CDR1 PRHDT, CDR2 FYEKMQ (reference sequence). The CDR3 runs 15 residues. The V and J ends lost 1 base and 4 bases, in that order; junction bases with no gene match: 6. The CDR3 protein is CASSLEGQVPYEQYF. The CDR3 nucleotides read TGTGCCAGCAGCTTAGAGGGACAGGTCCCGTACGAGCAGTACTTC. Looking up the rest from reference TRBV13 and TRBJ2-7 gives the full variable domain: AAGVIQSPRHLIKEKRETATLKCYPIPRHDTVYWYQQGPGQDPQFLISFYEKMQSDKGSIPDRFSAQQFSDYHSELNMSSLELGDSALYFCASSLEGQVPYEQYFGPGTRLTVT.

The rearrangement uses TRBV2 and TRBJ1-1, with 8 bases that match TRBD1. Germline V gives CDR1 SNHLY, CDR2 FYNNEI. The CDR3 sequence is 16 residues long. Losses at the gene ends were 0 bases for V and 5 bases for J; bases not matched to a gene: 8. This chain's CDR3 is CASSEAQGRGRTEAFF. CDR3 coding DNA: TGTGCCAGCAGTGAAGCGCAGGGCAGGGGGCGGACTGAAGCTTTCTTT.

Note on this clone: Its ends do not fully match the called genes, so a read error is possible. The chain joins TRBV4-2 to TRBJ2-5; tentatively, D is TRBD2 (6 bases). Germline V lookup: CDR1 LGHNA, CDR2 YNFKEQ. There are 13 residues in the CDR3. CDR3 amino acids: CASSSGYGRGGHF. For the CDR3, the DNA is TGTGCCAGCAGCTCGGGCTACGGGCGGGGTGGTCACTTC.

This chain links TRBV20-1 with TRBJ1-1; D unresolved. Germline V CDR1 and CDR2: DFQATT, SNEGSKA (reference sequence). The CDR3 has 11 residues. Trimming pared 3 bases from V and 8 bases from J, leaving 10 bases between. In DNA, the CDR3 is TGCAGTGCTAGTCGGCAACTAGAAGCTTTCTTT. Amino acid sequence: CSASRQLEAFF.

This clone was counted a few times. The chain has TRBV28 and TRBJ2-7; 10 positions match TRBD2. V dropped 6 bases and J dropped 0; count of bases not matched to a gene: 5. There are 15 residues in the CDR3. In germline, CDR1 is MDHEN, CDR2 SYDVKM. The DNA of the CDR3 is TGTGCCAGCAGGGACAGCGGGAGGGTCTCCTACGAGCAGTACTTC. Protein sequence: CASRDSGRVSYEQYF.

This chain links TRBV5-4 with TRBJ1-2, with 9 nucleotides matching TRBD1. Germline CDR1 and CDR2: SGHNT and YYREEE (reference sequence). The CDR3 sequence is 13 residues long. V trimming: 4 bases; J trimming: 8 bases; junction bases outside the gene matches: 6. The CDR3 DNA sequence: TGTGCCAGCAGCCAAACAGGGGGCTCAGGCTACACCTTC. Translation gives CASSQTGGSGYTF.

This chain connects TRBV29-1 to TRBJ1-1; D is perhaps TRBD1 (5 bases). The V gene lost 7 bases and the J gene lost 3 bases, with 21 bases spanning the gap. CDR3 length equals 15 residues. Germline V gene sequence: CDR1 SQVTM, CDR2 ANQGSEA. The CDR3 region is CSARREDIAHTEAFF. In DNA, the CDR3 is TGCAGCGCCAGACGGGAGGACATAGCTCACACTGAAGCTTTCTTT.

The J gene is TRBJ2-1, the V gene TRBV11-3; D is undetermined. The germline V gene encodes CDR1 SGHNT and CDR2 YENEEA. Trimming stripped 1 base from V and 8 bases from J, with 9 bases between. This CDR3 region has 13 residues. The CDR3 DNA follows: TGTGCCAGCAGCTTAGCTGGGAACTATGAGCAGTTCTTC. Protein product: CASSLAGNYEQFF. The variable domain in full, with the rest retrieved from reference TRBV11-3 and TRBJ2-1, is EAGVVQSPRYKIIEKKQPVAFWCNPISGHNTLYWYLQNLGQGPELLIRYENEEAVDDSQLPKDRFSAERLKGVDSTLKIQPAELGDSAVYLCASSLAGNYEQFFGPGTRLTVL.

This clone showed up just a few times. Written as DNA, the CDR3 is TGTGCCAGCAGTTTACCGACTAGCGGGGAGGGTACGCAGTATTTT. This translates into CASSLPTSGEGTQYF. The chain links TRBV27 to TRBJ2-3, with 11 nucleotides matching TRBD2. Germline values: CDR1 MNHEY, CDR2 SMNVEV (reference sequence). This CDR3 spans 15 amino acids. With V trimmed by 2 bases and J by 8 bases, 6 bases remained unmatched.

This chain uses TRBV9 with TRBJ2-3; D is unresolved. Per germline, CDR1 SGDLS and CDR2 YYNGEE. V was trimmed by 3 bases and J by 0 bases, leaving 20 bases between them. The CDR3 has 18 residues. The CDR3 nucleotides read TGTGCCAGCAGCGCCTACTCCGACGGAAGACTTAGCACAGATACGCAGTATTTT. Its protein product is CASSAYSDGRLSTDTQYF.

This chain uses TRBV6-6 with TRBJ2-2; 7 bases are a match to TRBD1. CDR1 is MNHNY, CDR2 SVGAGI, per germline (reference sequence). Trimming removed 6 bases from V and 3 bases from J; junction bases left unmatched: 7. This CDR3 region has 15 residues. CDR3 bases: TGTGCCAGCAGCCCCTCGGACAGGTACACCGGGGAGCTGTTTTTT. Its translation: CASSPSDRYTGELFF.

Note on this clone: This same CDR3 is encoded by further DNA sequences in the sample. This chain joins TRBV18 and TRBJ2-1; 11 bases fit TRBD2. In germline, CDR1 is KGHSH, CDR2 LQKENI. V shed 5 bases, J shed 7 bases, and the junction held 4 bases outside the gene matches. The CDR3 has 14 residues. In nucleotides, the CDR3 is TGTGCCAGCTCAATAGCGGGGGGGCGGAATGAGCAGTTCTTC. The encoded protein is CASSIAGGRNEQFF.

This clone has more than one count but fewer than ten. V and J are TRBV6-6 and TRBJ2-3; D remains ambiguous. Germline V gene lookup returns CDR1 MNHNY and CDR2 SVGAGI (reference sequence). The length of the CDR3 is 11 residues. V gave up 2 bases and J gave up 6 bases, with 3 bases separating them. CDR3 in amino acids: CASSYGDTQYF. The CDR3 nucleotides read TGTGCCAGCAGTTACGGTGATACGCAGTATTTT.

The chain uses TRBV6-4 and TRBJ2-7; D might be TRBD1 (5 bases). Germline V gene data show CDR1 as MRHNA and CDR2 as SNTAGT. V lost 0 bases to trimming and J lost 2 bases, with 11 bases between them. The CDR3 consists of 15 residues. CDR3 residues: CASSDSKQDPYEQYF. The CDR3 region has the DNA TGTGCCAGCAGTGACTCGAAACAGGACCCCTACGAGCAGTACTTC.

The gene calls are TRBV7-8 and TRBJ2-5; the D gene is possibly TRBD2 (5 bases). From germline, CDR1 is SGHVS and CDR2 FQNEAQ. The CDR3 has 12 residues. Deletions cut 2 bases from V and 7 bases from J, with 8 bases between. The CDR3 protein is CASSLIAGTQYF. CDR3 nucleotides: TGTGCCAGCAGCTTAATTGCGGGGACCCAGTACTTC. Filled out from reference TRBV7-8 and TRBJ2-5, the complete variable domain reads GAGVSQSPRYKVAKRGQDVALRCDPISGHVSLFWYQQALGQGPEFLTYFQNEAQLDKSGLPSDRFFAERPEGSVSTLKIQRTQQEDSAVYLCASSLIAGTQYFGPGTRLLVL.

The chain joins TRBV28 to TRBJ2-5; 8 nucleotides align to TRBD2. This CDR3 has 16 residues. Germline lookup yields CDR1 MDHEN and CDR2 SYDVKM. J gave up 4 bases and V 5 bases, and 12 bases lay outside the gene matches. CDR3 in amino acids: CASSALASGRGETQYF. The CDR3, as DNA: TGTGCCAGCAGTGCCCTGGCGAGCGGGAGAGGAGAGACCCAGTACTTC.

CDR3 bases: TGTGCCAGCAGCGTAGGTAACGGGGCGGGTTACGAGCAGTACTTC. This sequence encodes CASSVGNGAGYEQYF. The genes are TRBV9 and TRBJ2-7; tentatively, D is TRBD1 or TRBD2 (5 bases each). CDR1 SGDLS and CDR2 YYNGEE come from the germline V gene. This CDR3 is 15 amino acids long. Trimming removed 0 bases from V and 4 bases from J, with 14 bases in between.

The V and J genes are TRBV5-1 and TRBJ1-2, with D perhaps matching TRBD1 (5 bases). This CDR3 region has 14 residues. V gave up 0 bases and J gave up 8 bases, with 14 bases separating them. Germline V lookup: CDR1 SGHRS, CDR2 YFSETQ. The CDR3 region is CASSLEGTPQGYTF. Written as DNA, the CDR3 is TGCGCCAGCAGCTTGGAGGGGACGCCCCAAGGCTACACCTTC.

This clone was picked up one time. The chain recombines TRBV5-1 with TRBJ2-2; no definite D call. Germline loops: CDR1 SGHRS, CDR2 YFSETQ. The CDR3 is made up of 13 amino acids. Between the trimmed V and J ends, which lost 1 base and 5 bases, there was a span of 6 bases. The CDR3 loop reads CASSLTITGELFF. In nucleotides, the CDR3 is TGCGCCAGCAGCTTGACTATAACCGGGGAGCTGTTTTTT.

The V and J genes are TRBV7-3 and TRBJ2-6, with 8 bases that match TRBD1. This CDR3 is 17 amino acids long. Per germline, CDR1 SGHTA and CDR2 FQGTGA. Trimming removed 1 base from V and 4 bases from J; junction bases left unmatched: 6. The CDR3 sequence: CASSLRRTGLGANVLTF. CDR3 DNA sequence: TGTGCCAGCAGCTTAAGGCGGACAGGGCTCGGGGCCAACGTCCTGACTTTC. The full variable domain, in which reference TRBV7-3 and TRBJ2-6 provide the parts outside the CDR3, is GAGVSQTPSNKVTEKGKYVELRCDPISGHTALYWYRQSLGQGPEFLIYFQGTGAADDSGLPNDRFFAVRPEGSVSTLKIQRTERGDSAVYLCASSLRRTGLGANVLTFGAGSRLTVL.